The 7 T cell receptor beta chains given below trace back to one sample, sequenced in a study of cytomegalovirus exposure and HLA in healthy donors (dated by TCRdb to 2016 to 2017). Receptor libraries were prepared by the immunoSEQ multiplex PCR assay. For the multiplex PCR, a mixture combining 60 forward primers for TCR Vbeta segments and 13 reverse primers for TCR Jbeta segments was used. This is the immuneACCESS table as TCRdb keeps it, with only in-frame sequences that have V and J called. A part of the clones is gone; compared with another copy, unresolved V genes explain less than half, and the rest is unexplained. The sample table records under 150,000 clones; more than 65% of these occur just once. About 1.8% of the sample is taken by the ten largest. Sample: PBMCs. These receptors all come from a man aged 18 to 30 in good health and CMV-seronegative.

CDR3 amino acids: CASSHRQGTDNEQFF. In DNA, the CDR3 is TGTGCCAGCTCACATAGACAGGGAACGGACAATGAGCAGTTCTTC. This chain connects TRBV18 to TRBJ2-1; 7 nucleotides match TRBD1. Trimming removed 4 bases from V and 5 bases from J; junction bases left unmatched: 8. Germline V gives CDR1 KGHSH, CDR2 LQKENI. CDR3 length: 15 residues.

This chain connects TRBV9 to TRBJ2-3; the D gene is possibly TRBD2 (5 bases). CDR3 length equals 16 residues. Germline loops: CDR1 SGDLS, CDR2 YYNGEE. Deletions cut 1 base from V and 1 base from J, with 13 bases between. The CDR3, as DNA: TGTGCCAGCAGCGTAAAGCCGGGGAAGGGCACAGATACGCAGTATTTT. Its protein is CASSVKPGKGTDTQYF.

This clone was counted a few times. CDR3: CASNKGGTGELFF. The CDR3 DNA sequence: TGTGCCAGCAACAAGGGAGGGACCGGGGAGCTGTTTTTT. V is TRBV2 and J is TRBJ2-2, with TRBD2 matching over 7 bases. The CDR3 is 13 amino acids. The ends lost 7 bases at V and 5 bases at J; junction bases unmatched: 4. Germline V gene lookup returns CDR1 SNHLY and CDR2 FYNNEI.

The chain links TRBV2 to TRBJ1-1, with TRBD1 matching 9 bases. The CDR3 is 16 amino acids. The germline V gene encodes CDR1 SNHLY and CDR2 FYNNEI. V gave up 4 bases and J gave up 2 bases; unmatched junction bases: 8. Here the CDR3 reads CASSALPGQGNTEAFF. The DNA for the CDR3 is TGTGCCAGCAGTGCCCTCCCGGGACAGGGAAACACTGAAGCTTTCTTT. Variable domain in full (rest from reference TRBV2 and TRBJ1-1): EPEVTQTPSHQVTQMGQEVILRCVPISNHLYFYWYRQILGQKVEFLVSFYNNEISEKSEIFDDQFSVERPDGSNFTLKIRSTKLEDSAMYFCASSALPGQGNTEAFFGQGTRLTVV.

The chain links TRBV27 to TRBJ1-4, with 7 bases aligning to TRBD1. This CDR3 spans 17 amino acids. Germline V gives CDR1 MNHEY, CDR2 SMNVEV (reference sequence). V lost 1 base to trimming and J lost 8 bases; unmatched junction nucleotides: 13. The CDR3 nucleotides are TGTGCCAGCAGTTTATTCGCCCCGGGACAGCCAGGGGAAAAACTGTTTTTT. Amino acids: CASSLFAPGQPGEKLFF. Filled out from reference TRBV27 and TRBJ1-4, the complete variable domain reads EAQVTQNPRYLITVTGKKLTVTCSQNMNHEYMSWYRQDPGLGLRQIYYSMNVEVTDKGDVPEGYKVSRKEKRNFPLILESPSPNQTSLYFCASSLFAPGQPGEKLFFGSGTQLSVL.

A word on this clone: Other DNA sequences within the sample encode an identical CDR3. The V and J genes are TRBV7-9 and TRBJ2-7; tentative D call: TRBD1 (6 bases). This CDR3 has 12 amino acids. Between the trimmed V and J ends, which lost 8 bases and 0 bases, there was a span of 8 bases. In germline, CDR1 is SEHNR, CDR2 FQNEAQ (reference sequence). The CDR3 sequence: CASRDTSYEQYF. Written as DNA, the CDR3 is TGTGCCAGCCGGGACACCTCCTACGAGCAGTACTTC. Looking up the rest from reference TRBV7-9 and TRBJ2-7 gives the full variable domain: DTGVSQNPRHKITKRGQNVTFRCDPISEHNRLYWYRQTLGQGPEFLTYFQNEAQLEKSRLLSDRFSAERPKGSFSTLEIQRTEQGDSAMYLCASRDTSYEQYFGPGTRLTVT.

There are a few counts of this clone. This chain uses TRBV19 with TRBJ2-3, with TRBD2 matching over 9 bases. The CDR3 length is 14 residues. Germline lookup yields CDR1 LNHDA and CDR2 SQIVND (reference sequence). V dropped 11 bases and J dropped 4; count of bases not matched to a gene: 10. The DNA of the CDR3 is TGTGCCTCTAGACTTAGCGGGGGAGCAGATACGCAGTATTTT. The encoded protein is CASRLSGGADTQYF.